The subject of this entry is one TCR beta chain. Arm-PCR of CDR3 regions and iRepertoire HTBI primers were the basis on which TCR beta libraries were built. In the original workflow: From all samples, identification returned some 15 TRBJ and 60 to 80 TRBV segments. MiXCR, applied by TCRdb to the multiplex PCR reads, yields one record per CDR3 protein. The V and J calls were determined by TCRdb, not by the authors. The sample yields some 440,000 distinct CDR3 sequences, roughly 20% seen once. The data were taken from a study of regulatory T cells in long-lasting Graves disease. Time point described: persistent/refractory GD, antithyroid drugs over 5 years with positive TRAb. RNA isolated from PBMCs was used to make the TCR library. Into tubes containing EDTA, approximately 9 milliliters of peripheral blood were drawn. The material was peripheral blood mononuclear cells (PBMCs), obtained when the disease was refractory, from a patient treated with antithyroid drugs. The clonotype comes from a female donor with Graves disease.

The CDR3 is CSATPGWLGDYYGYTF. DNA of the CDR3: TGCAGTGCCACGCCCGGATGGTTGGGTGATTACTATGGCTACACCTTC. This chain joins TRBV20-1 and TRBJ1-2, with unresolved D. Trimming left V 6 bases short and J 3 bases short, with 23 bases between. The CDR3 length is 16 residues. The germline gives CDR1 DFQATT, CDR2 SNEGSKA (reference sequence).